These 29 T cell receptor beta chains share one sample of origin, sequenced in a study of blood T cell repertoires in COVID-19. Libraries were prepared by immunoSEQ multiplex PCR; TCRdb keeps only in-frame clonotypes and omits some of them. The data show about 310,000 clones, with roughly 87% seen just once and 1% held by the top ten. Sequencing input: peripheral blood. Every receptor here comes from a man aged 45-65 years with active or convalescent COVID-19.

This sequence joins TRBV10-3 and TRBJ2-1, with 12 bases aligning to TRBD2. The CDR3 has 15 residues. Germline V gene sequence: CDR1 ENHRY, CDR2 SYGVKD. V lost 7 bases to trimming and J lost 7 bases; unmatched junction nucleotides: 8. CDR3 bases: TGTGCCATCACCACTACCGGGACTAGCGGGAATGAGCAGTTCTTC. As protein: CAITTTGTSGNEQFF.

The table lists this clone with a few counts. The chain is built from TRBV28 and TRBJ1-1; tentative D call: TRBD1 (5 bases). The CDR3 length is 14 residues. V lost 6 bases and J 1 base, leaving 12 bases between the germline ends. Germline lookup yields CDR1 MDHEN and CDR2 SYDVKM. The CDR3 sequence is CASSFYDRNTEAFF. DNA for the CDR3: TGTGCCAGCAGCTTTTACGACAGGAACACTGAAGCTTTCTTT. Combining the CDR3 with reference TRBV28 and TRBJ1-1 gives the whole variable domain DVKVTQSSRYLVKRTGEKVFLECVQDMDHENMFWYRQDPGLGLRLIYFSYDVKMKEKGDIPEGYSVSREKKERFSLILESASTNQTSMYLCASSFYDRNTEAFFGQGTRLTVV.

The genes are TRBV4-1 and TRBJ2-1; the D gene is possibly TRBD2 (7 bases). The germline V gene encodes CDR1 MGHRA and CDR2 YSYEKL. The CDR3 covers 16 residues. The ends were cut back, 0 bases at V and 2 bases at J, with 11 bases in the middle. This CDR3 reads CASSQDGGATYNEQFF. The CDR3 DNA is TGCGCCAGCAGCCAAGATGGGGGGGCCACCTACAATGAGCAGTTCTTC.

The V and J genes are TRBV19 and TRBJ1-6; D ambiguous. V shed 3 bases and J shed 2 bases, with 11 bases lying between them. Germline CDR1 LNHDA, CDR2 SQIVND (reference sequence). This CDR3 is 16 amino acids long. Here the CDR3 DNA reads TGTGCCAGTAGTATGTCAACAGACGCCTATAATTCACCCCTCCACTTT. It is translated as CASSMSTDAYNSPLHF. The full variable domain, in which reference TRBV19 and TRBJ1-6 provide the parts outside the CDR3, is DGGITQSPKYLFRKEGQNVTLSCEQNLNHDAMYWYRQDPGQGLRLIYYSQIVNDFQKGDIAEGYSVSREKKESFPLTVTSAQKNPTAFYLCASSMSTDAYNSPLHFGNGTRLTVT.

In nucleotides, the CDR3 is TGTGCCAGCAGCTTAGTCCCTGGGCGCACAGATACGCAGTATTTT. Amino acid sequence: CASSLVPGRTDTQYF. The gene calls are TRBV13 and TRBJ2-3, with D unclear. Trimming pared 1 base from V and 1 base from J, leaving 9 bases between. Germline V gene lookup returns CDR1 PRHDT and CDR2 FYEKMQ (reference sequence). This CDR3 is 15 amino acids long.

V and J are TRBV5-1 and TRBJ2-5, with D maybe TRBD1 (5 bases). The V gene lost 4 bases and the J gene lost 3 bases, with 16 bases spanning the gap. The CDR3 covers 15 residues. Germline loops: CDR1 SGHRS, CDR2 YFSETQ. The CDR3 loop is CASSPTATAEETQYF. CDR3 in DNA: TGCGCCAGCAGCCCTACCGCGACAGCTGAAGAGACCCAGTACTTC.

This chain links TRBV29-1 with TRBJ2-1; the D gene is possibly TRBD2 (6 bases). This CDR3 region has 12 residues. V was clipped by 7 bases and J by 4 bases, with 11 bases between them. CDR1 and CDR2 from the germline V gene are SQVTM and ANQGSEA. The CDR3 reads CSGRLEYNEQFF. Written as DNA, the CDR3 is TGCAGCGGTCGACTAGAATACAATGAGCAGTTCTTC.

The chain combines TRBV11-3 with TRBJ2-6, with D tentatively TRBD1 (5 bases). This CDR3 comprises 15 residues. CDR1 is SGHNT and CDR2 is YENEEA in the germline V gene. Trimming took off 5 bases at V and 4 bases at J, with 12 bases between the two ends. For the CDR3, the DNA is TGTGCCAGCAGCCTCGACAGTACCGGGGCCAACGTCCTGACTTTC. Amino acids: CASSLDSTGANVLTF.

This chain joins TRBV18 and TRBJ1-5; TRBD1 is a possible D gene (5 bases). There are 14 residues in the CDR3. Per the germline V gene, CDR1 is KGHSH and CDR2 is LQKENI. V was shortened by 3 bases and J by 6 bases, with 12 bases between the two germline ends. DNA for the CDR3: TGTGCCAGCTCACCCGCAGAAAGGGGTCAGCCCCAGCATTTT. Its translation: CASSPAERGQPQHF.

This chain connects TRBV6-2 or TRBV6-3 to TRBJ1-5; 8 positions agree with TRBD1. The CDR3 totals 17 residues. Germline CDR1 reads MNHEY; CDR2 reads SVGEGT. The V and J ends lost 4 bases and 2 bases, in that order; junction bases with no gene match: 10. CDR3 nucleotide sequence: TGTGCCAGCAGTTCTCACAGCCCGGGACAGGGCAATCAGCCCCAGCATTTT. Amino acid sequence: CASSSHSPGQGNQPQHF.

The chain combines TRBV27 with TRBJ2-7, with TRBD2 identical over 14 bases. Unmatched junction bases numbered 9, after V lost 4 bases and J lost 4 bases. CDR3 size: 17 residues. CDR1 is MNHEY and CDR2 is SMNVEV in the germline V gene (reference sequence). DNA for the CDR3: TGTGCCAGCAGTTCCTTGACTAGCGGGAGGGCCGGTTACGAGCAGTACTTC. It encodes CASSSLTSGRAGYEQYF.

A note on this clone: In the same sample, other DNA sequences code for this CDR3. The V gene is TRBV6-5, the J gene TRBJ1-1, with a possible D match to TRBD1 (5 bases). Germline V CDR1 and CDR2: MNHEY, SVGAGI. The V gene lost 2 bases and the J gene lost 3 bases, with 7 bases spanning the gap. This CDR3 spans 13 amino acids. CDR3 amino acids: CASSYGRDTEAFF. The CDR3 DNA follows: TGTGCCAGCAGTTACGGCAGGGACACTGAAGCTTTCTTT.

J is TRBJ2-1 and V is TRBV2, with D tentatively TRBD1 (6 bases). Germline lookup yields CDR1 SNHLY and CDR2 FYNNEI. V shed 6 bases and J shed 6 bases, with 12 bases lying between them. There are 13 residues in the CDR3. The CDR3 DNA reads TGTGCCAGCAGCGGACAGAGGGGCAATGAGCAGTTCTTC. The encoded protein is CASSGQRGNEQFF.

The CDR3 reads CASSSPRQGFFEQYF. The CDR3 coding sequence is TGTGCCAGCAGCTCCCCGAGACAGGGTTTTTTCGAGCAGTACTTC. The rearrangement uses TRBV7-2 and TRBJ2-7, with 7 bases fitting TRBD1. The germline gives CDR1 SGHTA, CDR2 FQGNSA. The CDR3 length is 15 residues. Trimming took 4 bases from V and 6 from J; bases not matched to a gene: 12.

The rearrangement links TRBV7-9 to TRBJ1-3; D not certain. V was trimmed by 5 bases and J by 1 base, leaving 12 bases between them. The CDR3 runs to 15 residues. Germline V gene data show CDR1 as SEHNR and CDR2 as FQNEAQ (reference sequence). The CDR3 nucleotides read TGTGCCAGCAGCACTGGGAGGGCTTCTGGAAACACCATATATTTT. It is translated as CASSTGRASGNTIYF.

The V and J genes are TRBV19 and TRBJ1-5; no firm D call. With 2 bases removed from V and 6 bases from J, the gap between germline ends came to 8 bases. The CDR3 has 13 residues. CDR1 LNHDA and CDR2 SQIVND come from the germline V gene (reference sequence). CDR3 region: CASSIKARQPQHF. The CDR3 DNA sequence: TGTGCCAGTAGTATAAAAGCACGTCAGCCCCAGCATTTT. Based on the CDR3 plus reference TRBV19 and TRBJ1-5, the full variable domain is DGGITQSPKYLFRKEGQNVTLSCEQNLNHDAMYWYRQDPGQGLRLIYYSQIVNDFQKGDIAEGYSVSREKKESFPLTVTSAQKNPTAFYLCASSIKARQPQHFGDGTRLSIL.

CDR3 DNA sequence: TGCGCCAGCAGTGACGGGTTTGGCTATGGCTACACCTTC. This gives the protein CASSDGFGYGYTF. The V gene is TRBV10-2, the J gene TRBJ1-2; no reliable D call. The V and J ends lost 3 bases and 4 bases respectively, with 9 bases between them. CDR1 and CDR2 from the germline V gene are WSHSY and SAAADI. CDR3 length: 13 amino acids.

The chain is built from TRBV11-2 and TRBJ2-1; a weak D match, TRBD1 (5 bases). Trimming removed 3 bases from V and 5 bases from J, with 8 bases in between. The CDR3 length is 13 residues. CDR1 is SGHAT and CDR2 is FQNNGV in the germline V gene. CDR3 DNA sequence: TGTGCCAGCAGCTTGGGGCAAAACAATGAGCAGTTCTTC. Translation: CASSLGQNNEQFF.

The chain combines TRBV24-1 with TRBJ2-1, with 11 bases fitting TRBD1. The CDR3 has 17 amino acids. Germline V gene lookup returns CDR1 KGHDR and CDR2 SFDVKD. Trimming removed 1 base from V and 8 bases from J; junction bases left unmatched: 9. CDR3 bases: TGTGCCACCAGTGATTTTGGGACAGGGGGTAGAAACGATGAGCAGTTCTTC. Protein product: CATSDFGTGGRNDEQFF.

The chain carries TRBV7-2 and TRBJ1-1, with D tentatively TRBD1 (6 bases). Germline-derived CDR1 and CDR2 are SGHTA and FQGNSA. Trimming left V 5 bases short and J 7 bases short, with 20 bases between. The CDR3 covers 15 residues. The CDR3 bases are TGTGCCAGCAGCCTAAGGCCAGGGGAACCGGGTGAAGCTTTCTTT. The encoded protein is CASSLRPGEPGEAFF.

V gene TRBV6-5 combines with J gene TRBJ2-5, with D maybe TRBD1 (8 bases). Germline lookup yields CDR1 MNHEY and CDR2 SVGAGI. The V gene lost 5 bases and the J gene lost 4 bases, with 14 bases spanning the gap. CDR3 size: 14 residues. The DNA of the CDR3 is TGTGCCAGCAGTAGACAGGGGAGGGCAGAGACCCAGTACTTC. As protein: CASSRQGRAETQYF.

The chain couples TRBV4-1 to TRBJ2-2; 7 bases are a match to TRBD2. V trimming: 0 bases; J trimming: 4 bases; junction bases outside the gene matches: 17. The germline CDR1 and CDR2 sequences are MGHRA and YSYEKL. The CDR3 totals 20 residues. The chain's CDR3 is CASSQDRGRGVAGSTGELFF. The CDR3, as DNA: TGCGCCAGCAGCCAAGATAGGGGCCGGGGGGTTGCGGGTTCCACCGGGGAGCTGTTTTTT.

Concerning this clone itself: Other DNA variants within this sample encode the same CDR3. The chain couples TRBV5-1 to TRBJ1-1; 8 bases are a match to TRBD1. J gave up 3 bases and V 4 bases, and 2 bases lay outside the gene matches. The CDR3 runs 13 residues. The germline V gene encodes CDR1 SGHRS and CDR2 YFSETQ. CDR3 nucleotides: TGCGCCAGCAGCCCGACAGGGGACACTGAAGCTTTCTTT. This translates into CASSPTGDTEAFF. The variable domain in full, with the rest retrieved from reference TRBV5-1 and TRBJ1-1, is KAGVTQTPRYLIKTRGQQVTLSCSPISGHRSVSWYQQTPGQGLQFLFEYFSETQRNKGNFPGRFSGRQFSNSRSEMNVSTLELGDSALYLCASSPTGDTEAFFGQGTRLTVV.

This clone has only one observation. The rearrangement links TRBV19 to TRBJ1-5, with D possibly being TRBD1 (5 bases). The V end was cut by 0 bases, the J end by 6 bases, with 9 bases between. CDR1 is LNHDA, CDR2 SQIVND, per germline (reference sequence). This CDR3 region has 14 residues. The CDR3 loop is CASSIEQGTQPQHF. CDR3 sequence (DNA): TGTGCCAGTAGTATAGAGCAGGGAACTCAGCCCCAGCATTTT. Combining the CDR3 with reference TRBV19 and TRBJ1-5 gives the whole variable domain DGGITQSPKYLFRKEGQNVTLSCEQNLNHDAMYWYRQDPGQGLRLIYYSQIVNDFQKGDIAEGYSVSREKKESFPLTVTSAQKNPTAFYLCASSIEQGTQPQHFGDGTRLSIL.

V and J are TRBV29-1 and TRBJ2-1; a weak D match, TRBD1 (5 bases). Between the trimmed V and J ends, which lost 6 bases and 7 bases, there was a span of 19 bases. The germline V gene encodes CDR1 SQVTM and CDR2 ANQGSEA. The CDR3 totals 14 residues. CDR3 sequence: CSVGVLGEKNEQFF. CDR3 DNA sequence: TGCAGCGTCGGTGTGTTAGGGGAAAAAAATGAGCAGTTCTTC.

This chain connects TRBV7-2 to TRBJ1-5; D is ambiguous. The germline V gene encodes CDR1 SGHTA and CDR2 FQGNSA. CDR3 length: 15 amino acids. The V and J ends lost 1 base and 7 bases respectively, with 14 bases between them. CDR3 sequence (DNA): TGTGCCAGCAGCTTAGTTGCCGGGGAAGGACAGCCCCAGCATTTT. This translates into CASSLVAGEGQPQHF. Together with reference TRBV7-2 and TRBJ1-5, the CDR3 gives the full variable domain: GAGVSQSPSNKVTEKGKDVELRCDPISGHTALYWYRQSLGQGLEFLIYFQGNSAPDKSGLPSDRFSAERTGGSVSTLTIQRTQQEDSAVYLCASSLVAGEGQPQHFGDGTRLSIL.

V usage is TRBV9 and J usage is TRBJ2-2, with 10 bases that match TRBD1. CDR3 length: 16 residues. Germline assignment: CDR1 SGDLS and CDR2 YYNGEE. The trim removed 0 bases at V and 5 bases at J, leaving 4 bases unmatched. CDR3 amino acids: CASSVGQGAVTGELFF. The CDR3 nucleotides are TGTGCCAGCAGCGTAGGACAGGGGGCCGTTACCGGGGAGCTGTTTTTT.

This rearrangement joins TRBV6-6 to TRBJ2-5; D is ambiguous. Trimming removed 6 bases at V and 7 bases at J, with 12 bases between. The CDR3 totals 12 residues. Germline values: CDR1 MNHNY, CDR2 SVGAGI (reference sequence). The CDR3 protein is CASSRIPGTQYF. CDR3 in DNA: TGTGCCAGCAGCCGCATCCCCGGGACCCAGTACTTC.

V usage is TRBV3-1 (or the pseudogene TRBV3-2) and J usage is TRBJ2-7, with 12 bases matching TRBD2. The CDR3 runs to 17 residues. CDR1 and CDR2 (germline): LGHDT, YNNKEL (reference sequence). J lost 7 bases, V lost 4 bases, and 14 bases had no gene match. The CDR3 DNA reads TGTGCCAGCAGCCCCCCGTCCCCTAGCGGGAGGGCCTGGGAGCAGTACTTC. The encoded protein is CASSPPSPSGRAWEQYF.